One and the same sample provided the 24 T cell receptor beta chains below, sequenced in a study of a mutant IDH1 vaccine in newly diagnosed glioma. Here immunoSEQ multiplex PCR was the method, and the copy in TCRdb shows in-frame clones only, minus some. The repertoire has more than 55,000 clones, 70% to 85% of them found once; the top ten carry over 3%. Stated time point: week 5, during vaccination. What each vaccine dose contained was 300 ug of mutant IDH1 20-mer peptide, accompanied by topical imiquimod. Their recognized antigens are unknown. Sequencing was performed on PBMCs, taken from a glioma patient whose treatment included an IDH1 peptide vaccine. The source is a woman aged 18-29 years with glioma. Some clones in this sample may be carry-over from other donors' samples.

The gene calls are TRBV6-5 and TRBJ1-4; TRBD1 matches at 8 bases. V was clipped by 5 bases and J by 8 bases; unmatched bases: 7. Germline-derived CDR1 and CDR2 are MNHEY and SVGAGI. The CDR3 spans 14 residues. In DNA, the CDR3 is TGTGCCAGCAGTCGGACAGGGCGGGACGAAAAACTGTTTTTT. Protein: CASSRTGRDEKLFF.

The chain joins TRBV11-2 to TRBJ2-7, with no clear D. V gave up 1 base and J gave up 4 bases, with 17 bases separating them. The CDR3 is 16 residues long. Looked up from germline, CDR1 is SGHAT and CDR2 is FQNNGV. The CDR3 here is CASSLAGISPKYEQYF. The CDR3 nucleotides are TGTGCCAGCAGCTTAGCCGGAATCTCCCCTAAATACGAGCAGTACTTC.

The chain carries TRBV7-2 and TRBJ2-5; the D gene is possibly TRBD1 (5 bases). CDR3 length: 14 residues. Germline V lookup: CDR1 SGHTA, CDR2 FQGNSA. V lost 1 base to trimming and J lost 5 bases, with 11 bases between them. The CDR3 is CASSLDRPSETQYF. In nucleotides, the CDR3 is TGTGCCAGCAGCTTAGACAGGCCGTCGGAGACCCAGTACTTC.

V is TRBV5-4 and J is TRBJ2-1; D unclear. The CDR3 is 14 amino acids. V was pared by 0 bases and J by 5 bases, with 9 bases between. Germline V CDR1 and CDR2: SGHNT, YYREEE (reference sequence). This CDR3 reads CASSLDGVDNEQFF. CDR3 bases: TGTGCCAGCAGCTTGGATGGGGTGGACAATGAGCAGTTCTTC.

The chain recombines TRBV7-2 with TRBJ2-7; 8 bases line up with TRBD2. V lost 1 base and J lost 0; bases outside the gene matches: 2. Germline CDR1 reads SGHTA; CDR2 reads FQGNSA. The CDR3 has 15 residues. The CDR3 nucleotides read TGTGCCAGCAGCTTAGACGGGACTAGCTCCTACGAGCAGTACTTC. This sequence encodes CASSLDGTSSYEQYF. The full variable domain, with the rest looked up from reference TRBV7-2 and TRBJ2-7, is GAGVSQSPSNKVTEKGKDVELRCDPISGHTALYWYRQSLGQGLEFLIYFQGNSAPDKSGLPSDRFSAERTGGSVSTLTIQRTQQEDSAVYLCASSLDGTSSYEQYFGPGTRLTVT.

The rearrangement uses TRBV6-5 and TRBJ1-2; the D gene is possibly TRBD1 (5 bases). CDR1 MNHEY and CDR2 SVGAGI come from the germline V gene. CDR3 size: 13 residues. V was trimmed by 11 bases and J by 3 bases, leaving 16 bases between them. CDR3 nucleotides: TGTGCCTCTTGGGGGTTCGGGGACTATGGCTACACCTTC. It codes for CASWGFGDYGYTF.

This chain links TRBV6-6 with TRBJ2-5, with D unclear. The CDR3 has 11 amino acids. Trimming pared 0 bases from V and 4 bases from J, leaving 0 bases between. Per the germline V gene, CDR1 is MNHNY and CDR2 is SVGAGI (reference sequence). CDR3: CASSYSETQYF. Written as DNA, the CDR3 is TGTGCCAGCAGTTACTCAGAGACCCAGTACTTC.

The chain has TRBV7-6 and TRBJ1-1; D is unresolved. The CDR3 is made up of 13 amino acids. Trimming removed 2 bases at V and 2 bases at J, with 6 bases between. Germline assignment: CDR1 SGHVS and CDR2 FNYEAQ. The CDR3: CASSLKSNTEAFF. CDR3 coding DNA: TGTGCCAGCAGCTTAAAATCTAACACTGAAGCTTTCTTT.

J is TRBJ1-3 and V is TRBV5-5; 9 nucleotides agree with TRBD1. The V and J ends lost 0 bases and 1 base, in that order; junction bases with no gene match: 5. Germline V gene sequence: CDR1 SGHKS, CDR2 YYEKEE (reference sequence). The CDR3 consists of 17 residues. The CDR3 region has the DNA TGTGCCAGCAGCTTGGGGGCGACAGGGGGTTCTGGAAACACCATATATTTT. It translates to CASSLGATGGSGNTIYF.

The CDR3 nucleotides are TGCGCCAGCAGCCAAGTGCGAGGGTCTGGGGCCAACGTCCTGACTTTC. Its translation: CASSQVRGSGANVLTF. The V call is TRBV4-3, the J call TRBJ2-6, with a possible D match to TRBD2 (5 bases). Trimming cost V 1 base and J 1 base, with 8 bases left between them. The germline CDR1 and CDR2 sequences are LGHNA and YSLEER. The CDR3 covers 16 residues.

The V gene is TRBV30, the J gene TRBJ2-5; D possibly corresponds to TRBD1 (5 bases). Germline values: CDR1 GTSNPN, CDR2 SVGIG (reference sequence). Deletions cut 2 bases from V and 1 base from J, with 14 bases between. This CDR3 is built from 15 residues. The CDR3 loop is CAWSSGDSPQETQYF. DNA for the CDR3: TGTGCCTGGAGTTCCGGAGACAGTCCCCAAGAGACCCAGTACTTC.

This sequence joins TRBV4-2 and TRBJ2-7, with D unclear. This CDR3 is built from 12 residues. In germline, CDR1 is LGHNA, CDR2 YNFKEQ. The V and J ends lost 1 base and 4 bases respectively, with 5 bases between them. The CDR3 region is CASSQVGYEQYF. The CDR3 bases are TGTGCCAGCAGCCAAGTGGGGTACGAGCAGTACTTC.

The J gene is TRBJ2-5, the V gene TRBV29-1, with D possibly being TRBD2 (6 bases). CDR1 SQVTM and CDR2 ANQGSEA come from the germline V gene. The CDR3 contains 15 residues. V shed 1 base and J shed 7 bases, with 19 bases lying between them. DNA for the CDR3: TGCAGCGTTGAAGGGGGTGGGCGGGTCGGGGGGACCCAGTACTTC. Its translation: CSVEGGGRVGGTQYF.

CDR3 protein: CASSMGFGQGYNEQFF. The CDR3 DNA reads TGTGCCAGTAGTATGGGATTTGGGCAGGGTTACAATGAGCAGTTCTTC. The chain couples TRBV19 to TRBJ2-1, with a possible D match to TRBD1 (5 bases). CDR3 length: 16 residues. Trimming removed 3 bases from V and 4 bases from J, with 16 bases in between. The germline V gene encodes CDR1 LNHDA and CDR2 SQIVND (reference sequence).

The rearrangement links TRBV6-4 to TRBJ2-1, with D maybe TRBD2 (5 bases). Trimming took 6 bases from V and 5 from J, leaving 14 bases between them. Per germline, CDR1 MRHNA and CDR2 SNTAGT. The CDR3 consists of 14 residues. Here the CDR3 DNA reads TGTGCCAGCAGAGCGGACCGGCTGGACAATGAGCAGTTCTTC. This encodes CASRADRLDNEQFF.

V gene TRBV19 combines with J gene TRBJ2-3; tentatively, D is TRBD1 (5 bases). V was cut by 7 bases and J by 3 bases, with 11 bases left in between. CDR1 is LNHDA and CDR2 is SQIVND in the germline V gene (reference sequence). CDR3 size: 13 residues. This chain's CDR3 is CASNHQGTDTQYF. The CDR3, as DNA: TGTGCCAGTAATCACCAGGGAACAGATACGCAGTATTTT.

The chain uses TRBV5-6 and TRBJ1-2, with TRBD1 as a possible D gene (5 bases). The CDR3 consists of 13 residues. Looked up from germline, CDR1 is SGHDT and CDR2 is YYEEEE. V was trimmed by 1 base and J by 4 bases, leaving 8 bases between them. The CDR3 region is CASSLIGVYGYTF. DNA of the CDR3: TGTGCCAGCAGCTTGATAGGGGTCTATGGCTACACCTTC.

This chain joins TRBV7-8 and TRBJ2-7, with D hard to call. This CDR3 spans 12 amino acids. Trimming stripped 1 base from V and 7 bases from J, with 8 bases between. The germline V gene encodes CDR1 SGHVS and CDR2 FQNEAQ. The CDR3 bases are TGTGCCAGCAGCTTAGTCAGAACAGAGCAGTACTTC. Translated, it gives CASSLVRTEQYF.

Turning to this clone: The junction does not match germline at one end; this may be a read error. This CDR3 is also generated by other DNA sequences in the sample. The CDR3 loop reads CAWSVRSTTDTQYF. The DNA of the CDR3 is TGTGCCTGGAGTGTACGGTCTACCACAGATACGCAGTACTTT. The rearrangement uses TRBV30 and TRBJ2-3, with D uncertain. Germline CDR1 GTSNPN, CDR2 SVGIG (reference sequence). The CDR3 runs to 14 residues.

The chain links TRBV6-5 to TRBJ1-2, with D unresolved. The V end lost 5 bases, the J end lost 6 bases, and 13 bases lay between the germline ends. The CDR3 has 13 residues. From germline, CDR1 is MNHEY and CDR2 SVGAGI. The CDR3 loop is CASSIDRANGYTF. The CDR3 region has the DNA TGTGCCAGCAGTATTGACCGGGCGAATGGCTACACCTTC.

This clone came up a few times. V and J are TRBV29-1 and TRBJ1-2; TRBD1 agrees at 9 bases. After removal of 4 bases from V and 8 bases from J, the junction contained 5 bases not matched to a gene. The CDR3 spans 12 residues. From germline, CDR1 is SQVTM and CDR2 ANQGSEA. The CDR3 region has the DNA TGCAGCGTTGGGGGGACAGGGATAGGCTACACCTTC. Protein sequence: CSVGGTGIGYTF.

The V gene is TRBV7-2, the J gene TRBJ2-7, with 13 bases aligning to TRBD2. The germline V gene has CDR1 SGHTA and CDR2 FQGNSA. With V trimmed by 5 bases and J by 7 bases, 8 bases remained unmatched. There are 15 residues in the CDR3. The CDR3 here is CASSPGLAGAGEQYF. The CDR3, as DNA: TGTGCCAGCAGCCCTGGACTAGCGGGAGCGGGGGAGCAGTACTTC.

The chain links TRBV5-1 to TRBJ2-7; 7 bases are shared with TRBD1. V shed 1 base, J shed 5 bases, and the junction held 6 bases outside the gene matches. The germline V gene has CDR1 SGHRS and CDR2 YFSETQ. The CDR3 has 14 amino acids. Here the CDR3 DNA reads TGCGCCAGCAGCTTGTCAACCGGGACAGACGAGCAGTACTTC. It yields the protein CASSLSTGTDEQYF.

The chain links TRBV19 to TRBJ1-6, with D possibly being TRBD1 (5 bases). This CDR3 spans 14 amino acids. Germline V gene lookup returns CDR1 LNHDA and CDR2 SQIVND (reference sequence). The V end lost 4 bases, the J end lost 6 bases, and 10 bases lay between the germline ends. The CDR3 is CASSTTVPNSPLHF. The DNA of the CDR3 is TGTGCCAGTAGTACGACAGTCCCTAATTCACCCCTCCACTTT.